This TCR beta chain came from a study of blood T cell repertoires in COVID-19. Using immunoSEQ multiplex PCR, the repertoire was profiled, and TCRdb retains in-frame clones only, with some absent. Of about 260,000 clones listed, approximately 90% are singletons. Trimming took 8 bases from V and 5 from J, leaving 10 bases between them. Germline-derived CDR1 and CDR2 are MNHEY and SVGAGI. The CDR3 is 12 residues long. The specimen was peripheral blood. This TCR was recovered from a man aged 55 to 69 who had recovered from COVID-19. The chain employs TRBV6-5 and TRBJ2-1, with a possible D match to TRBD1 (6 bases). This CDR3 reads CASVEGDNEQFF. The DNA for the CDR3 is TGTGCCAGCGTCGAGGGGGACAATGAGCAGTTCTTC.